This TCR beta chain is from a study of identical twins. Study results and caveats: There were fewer insertions in abundant cord blood beta clonotypes, but memory repertoires showed no such pattern. The conclusions drew on cross-sectional statistical analysis instead of tracking the same donors.

The germline gives CDR1 MNHNS, CDR2 SASEGT. The CDR3 covers 15 residues. V shed 7 bases and J shed 7 bases, with 20 bases lying between them. Each CDR3 protein is one row after TCRdb ran MiXCR on the 5' RACE reads. The sample has roughly 720,000 distinct CDR3 sequences, 15% to 20% seen once; the top ten hold less than 15%. Note on this clonotype: Its cognate antigen is unknown.

The data were also submitted as part of a second study, on T cells expressing NK-cell markers. That source reports: The authors restricted sorting to alpha-beta TCR T cells with an anti-gamma-delta TCR antibody in several experiments. Dominant NKG2C+ clonotypes in five or six donors made up roughly 1.0-8% of CD8+ T cells.

Sequenced input: PBMCs. J is TRBJ2-1 and V is TRBV6-1, with D perhaps TRBD1 or TRBD2 (6 bases each). The clonotype comes from a young woman in good health. The CDR3 sequence is CASTGVGGPKNEQFF. The CDR3 DNA follows: TGTGCCAGCACCGGCGTAGGGGGGCCGAAGAATGAGCAGTTCTTC.